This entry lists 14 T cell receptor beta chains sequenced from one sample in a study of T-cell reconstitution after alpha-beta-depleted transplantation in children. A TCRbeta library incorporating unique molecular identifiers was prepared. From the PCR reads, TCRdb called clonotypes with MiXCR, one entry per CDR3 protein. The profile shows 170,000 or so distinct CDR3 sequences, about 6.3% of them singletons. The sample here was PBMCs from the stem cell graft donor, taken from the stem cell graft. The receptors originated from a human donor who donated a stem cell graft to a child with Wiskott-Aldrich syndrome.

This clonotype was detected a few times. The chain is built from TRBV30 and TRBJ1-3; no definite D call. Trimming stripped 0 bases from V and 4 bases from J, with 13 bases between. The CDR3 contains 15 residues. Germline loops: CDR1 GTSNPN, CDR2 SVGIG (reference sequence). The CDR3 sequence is CAWSVLLLGGNTIYF. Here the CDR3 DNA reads TGTGCCTGGAGTGTACTGCTCCTGGGAGGAAACACCATATATTTT. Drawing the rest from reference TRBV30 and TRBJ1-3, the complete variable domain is SQTIHQWPATLVQPVGSPLSLECTVEGTSNPNLYWYRQAAGRGLQLLFYSVGIGQISSEVPQNLSASRPQDRQFILSSKKLLLSDSGFYLCAWSVLLLGGNTIYFGEGSWLTVV.

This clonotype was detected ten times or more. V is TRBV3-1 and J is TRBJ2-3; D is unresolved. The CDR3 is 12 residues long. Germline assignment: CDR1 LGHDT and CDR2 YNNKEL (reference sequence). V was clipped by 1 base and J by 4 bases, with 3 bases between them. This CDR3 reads CASSQVADTQYF. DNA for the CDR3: TGTGCCAGCAGCCAAGTGGCAGATACGCAGTATTTT.

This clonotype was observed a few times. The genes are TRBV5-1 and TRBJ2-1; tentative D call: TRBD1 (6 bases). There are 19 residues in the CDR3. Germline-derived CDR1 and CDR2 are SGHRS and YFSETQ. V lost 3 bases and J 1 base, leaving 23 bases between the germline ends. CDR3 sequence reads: CASSSPWPVSGESYNEQFF. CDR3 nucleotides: TGCGCCAGCAGCTCCCCTTGGCCCGTTTCAGGGGAATCCTACAATGAGCAGTTCTTC.

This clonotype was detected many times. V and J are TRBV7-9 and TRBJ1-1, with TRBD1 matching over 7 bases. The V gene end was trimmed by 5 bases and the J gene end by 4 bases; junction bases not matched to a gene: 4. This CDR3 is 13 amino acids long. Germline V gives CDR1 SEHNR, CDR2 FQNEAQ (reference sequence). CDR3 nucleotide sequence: TGTGCCAGCAGCCGGGACAGACTCACTGAAGCTTTCTTT. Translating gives CASSRDRLTEAFF.

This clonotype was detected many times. In DNA, the CDR3 is TGTGCCAGCAGTTACCCGAGCCCCGACTACAATGAGCAGTTCTTC. This codes for CASSYPSPDYNEQFF. The V call is TRBV6-5, the J call TRBJ2-1, with D unclear. The V gene's germline CDR1 is MNHEY and CDR2 SVGAGI. V gave up 2 bases and J gave up 3 bases, with 11 bases separating them. The CDR3 covers 15 residues.

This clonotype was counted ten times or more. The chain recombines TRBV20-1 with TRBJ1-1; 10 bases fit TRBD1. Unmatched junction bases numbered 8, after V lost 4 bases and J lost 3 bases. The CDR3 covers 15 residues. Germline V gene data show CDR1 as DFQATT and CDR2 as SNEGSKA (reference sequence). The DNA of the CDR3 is TGCAGTGCTACGGACAGGGGGATGGTCTACACTGAAGCTTTCTTT. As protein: CSATDRGMVYTEAFF.

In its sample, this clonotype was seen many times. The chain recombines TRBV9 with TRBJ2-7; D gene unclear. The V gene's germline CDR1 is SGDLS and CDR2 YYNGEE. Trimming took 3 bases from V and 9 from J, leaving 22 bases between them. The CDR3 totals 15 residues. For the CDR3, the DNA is TGTGCCAGCAGCGCACAAGGGCTGCCAAATGGAGTGCAGTACTTC. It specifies CASSAQGLPNGVQYF.

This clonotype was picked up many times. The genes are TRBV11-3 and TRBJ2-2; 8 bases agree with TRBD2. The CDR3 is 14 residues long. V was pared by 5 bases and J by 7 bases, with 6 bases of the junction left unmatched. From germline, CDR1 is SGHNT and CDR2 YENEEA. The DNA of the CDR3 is TGTGCCAGCAGCCCCGGGGGGGCCAACGGGGAGCTGTTTTTT. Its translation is CASSPGGANGELFF.

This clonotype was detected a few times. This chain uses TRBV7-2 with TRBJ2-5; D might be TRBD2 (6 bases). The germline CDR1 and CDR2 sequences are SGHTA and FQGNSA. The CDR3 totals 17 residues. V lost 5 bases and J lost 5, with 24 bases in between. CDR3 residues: CASSPVPLGEEEETQYF. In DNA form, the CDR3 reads TGTGCCAGCAGCCCCGTCCCTTTGGGGGAGGAGGAGGAGACCCAGTACTTC.

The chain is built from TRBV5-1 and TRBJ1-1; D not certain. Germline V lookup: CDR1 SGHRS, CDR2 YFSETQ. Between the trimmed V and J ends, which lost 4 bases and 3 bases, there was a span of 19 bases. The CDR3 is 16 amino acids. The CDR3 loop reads CASSLSGQHRYTEAFF. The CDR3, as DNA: TGCGCCAGCAGCCTCTCCGGCCAGCATAGGTACACTGAAGCTTTCTTT.

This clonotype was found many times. The chain's CDR3 is CASGPGQGVDEAFF. The CDR3 nucleotides read TGTGCCAGCGGACCGGGACAGGGGGTGGATGAAGCTTTCTTT. The chain couples TRBV12-3 or TRBV12-4 to TRBJ1-1, with TRBD1 identical over 11 bases. Unmatched junction bases numbered 9, after V lost 8 bases and J lost 7 bases. The CDR3 contains 14 residues.

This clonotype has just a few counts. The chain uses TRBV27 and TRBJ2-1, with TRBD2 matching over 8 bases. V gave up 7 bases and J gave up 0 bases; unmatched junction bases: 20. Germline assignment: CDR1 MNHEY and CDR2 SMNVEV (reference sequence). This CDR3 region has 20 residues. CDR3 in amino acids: CASTPPWGAGGKRSYNEQFF. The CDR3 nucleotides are TGTGCCAGCACCCCACCGTGGGGGGCGGGGGGCAAACGCTCCTACAATGAGCAGTTCTTC.

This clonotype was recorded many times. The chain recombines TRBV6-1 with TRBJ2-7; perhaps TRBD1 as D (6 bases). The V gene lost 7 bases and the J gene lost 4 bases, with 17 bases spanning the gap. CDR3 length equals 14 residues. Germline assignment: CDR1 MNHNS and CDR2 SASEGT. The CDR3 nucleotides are TGTGCCAGCACCCACAGGGCCGGGCTATACGAGCAGTACTTC. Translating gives CASTHRAGLYEQYF.

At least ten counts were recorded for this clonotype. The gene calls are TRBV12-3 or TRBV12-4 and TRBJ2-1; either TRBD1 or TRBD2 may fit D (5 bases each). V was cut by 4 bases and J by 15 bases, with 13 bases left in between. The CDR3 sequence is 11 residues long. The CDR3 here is CASSSGTMRFF. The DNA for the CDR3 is TGTGCCAGCAGTTCCGGGACCATGCGGTTCTTC.